This passage covers 17 T cell receptor beta chains from one sample sequenced in a study of T cell repertoires in cytomegalovirus infection. No cognate antigen is known for these TCRs. TCRdb reanalysed the reads using MiXCR and keeps one entry per CDR3 protein. There are approximately 910,000 distinct CDR3 sequences in the sample; roughly 31% occur only once, and 11% to 15% lies in the top ten. Source: cultured CD8+ T cells from PBMCs, taken from culture after CMV antigen stimulation. The receptors stem from a human donor in good health (CMV status not recorded). Some clones in this sample may be carry-over from other donors' samples.

A word on this clonotype: Being one base from a much bigger clone, this may be a read error. The V gene is TRBV11-2, the J gene TRBJ2-1; 10 nucleotides align to TRBD2. This CDR3 spans 15 amino acids. The V gene's germline CDR1 is SGHAT and CDR2 FQNNGV. With 0 bases clipped from V and 6 bases from J, the junction kept 2 bases outside the gene matches. CDR3 in amino acids: CASSLEAGGANEQFF. The CDR3 DNA reads TGTGCCAGCAGCTTAGAAGCGGGGGGGGCCAATGAGCAGTTCTTC.

The chain joins TRBV5-8 to TRBJ2-7; D not certain. The CDR3 loop spans 11 amino acids. Trimming took 3 bases from V and 6 from J, leaving 7 bases between them. The germline gives CDR1 SGHTS, CDR2 YDEGEE. CDR3 loop: CASSSRVEQYV. The CDR3 DNA reads as TGTGCCAGCAGCTCTCGGGTCGAGCAGTACGTC.

This clonotype has ten or more counts. The chain uses TRBV10-3 and TRBJ1-1; D is undetermined. Germline assignment: CDR1 ENHRY and CDR2 SYGVKD. This CDR3 contains 13 residues. V was trimmed by 6 bases and J by 2 bases, leaving 10 bases between them. Here the CDR3 reads CAIRGKGNTEAFF. CDR3 DNA sequence: TGTGCCATCAGGGGGAAGGGCAACACTGAAGCTTTCTTT.

The chain employs TRBV13 and TRBJ2-1, with D hard to call. With 3 bases removed from V and 5 bases from J, the gap between germline ends came to 14 bases. Looked up from germline, CDR1 is PRHDT and CDR2 is FYEKMQ (reference sequence). The CDR3 has 15 amino acids. CDR3 in amino acids: CASSLKRLPNNEQFF. The CDR3 region has the DNA TGTGCCAGCAGCTTGAAAAGGCTTCCTAACAATGAGCAGTTCTTC.

This sequence joins TRBV2 and TRBJ1-2; D ambiguous. Looked up from germline, CDR1 is SNHLY and CDR2 is FYNNEI. CDR3 length: 16 residues. The V and J ends lost 5 bases and 1 base respectively, with 17 bases between them. The CDR3: CASSPKRSLVNYGYTF. For the CDR3, the DNA is TGTGCCAGCAGTCCTAAGAGATCCCTTGTTAACTATGGCTACACCTTC.

This clonotype occurred a few times. The CDR3 sequence: CASRGRQGRGNTIYF. CDR3 in DNA: TGTGCCAGCAGGGGCCGACAGGGCCGTGGAAACACCATATATTTT. This chain joins TRBV2 and TRBJ1-3; 7 bases line up with TRBD1. V was pared by 6 bases and J by 3 bases, with 8 bases of the junction left unmatched. The CDR3 spans 15 residues. CDR1 is SNHLY and CDR2 is FYNNEI in the germline V gene.

This chain links TRBV19 with TRBJ2-7; the match to TRBD2 covers 8 bases. The germline V gene encodes CDR1 LNHDA and CDR2 SQIVND (reference sequence). This CDR3 is 13 amino acids long. CDR3 protein: CASSHTSGYEQYV. For the CDR3, the DNA is TGTGCCAGTAGTCATACTAGCGGATACGAACAGTACGTC.

The chain couples TRBV25-1 to TRBJ2-2, with TRBD2 matching over 7 bases. This CDR3 is built from 13 residues. Germline loops: CDR1 MGHDK, CDR2 SYGVNS. The V gene end was trimmed by 8 bases and the J gene end by 5 bases; junction bases not matched to a gene: 5. The DNA of the CDR3 is TGTGCCAGCCAGACTAGCAATACCGGGGAGCTGTTTTTT. It translates to CASQTSNTGELFF.

The chain links TRBV18 to TRBJ2-7; D is tentatively TRBD1 or TRBD2 (5 bases each). This CDR3 spans 14 amino acids. Germline CDR1 is KGHSH and CDR2 is LQKENI. The V and J ends lost 3 bases and 3 bases respectively, with 12 bases between them. CDR3 residues: CASSPTGTNYEQYV. Here the CDR3 DNA reads TGTGCCAGCTCACCGACCGGGACGAACTACGAGCAGTACGTC.

The V call is TRBV12-3 or TRBV12-4, the J call TRBJ2-5; D is tentatively TRBD1 or TRBD2 (5 bases each). Trimming left V 5 bases short and J 1 base short, with 14 bases between. The length of the CDR3 is 15 residues. This CDR3 is CASSDGTVVQETQYF. The CDR3 coding sequence is TGTGCCAGCAGTGACGGGACGGTAGTCCAAGAGACCCAGTACTTC.

The chain uses TRBV6-2 or TRBV6-3 and TRBJ1-2; 8 bases agree with TRBD1. V dropped 6 bases and J dropped 4; count of bases not matched to a gene: 10. The CDR3 loop spans 15 amino acids. Germline V lookup: CDR1 MNHEY, CDR2 SVGEGT. The CDR3 DNA follows: TGTGCCAGCAGGGTGGACAGGGAAGACGGCTATGGCTACACCTTC. Residues: CASRVDREDGYGYTF.

In its sample, this clonotype was seen a few times. The rearrangement joins TRBV12-3 or TRBV12-4 to TRBJ2-1; 7 bases map to TRBD2. The CDR3 length is 14 residues. Unmatched junction bases numbered 8, after V lost 1 base and J lost 11 bases. The CDR3 bases are TGTGCCAGCAGTTTAGTGGGAGGGATGGGTCAGCAGTTCTTC. It encodes CASSLVGGMGQQFF.

This clonotype occurred a few times. The chain combines TRBV6-2 or TRBV6-3 with TRBJ2-1, with TRBD1 identical over 9 bases. The trim removed 2 bases at V and 7 bases at J, leaving 12 bases unmatched. The CDR3 is 17 amino acids. Germline V lookup: CDR1 MNHEY, CDR2 SVGEGT. The CDR3 region is CASSYPRDRELRNEQFF. The CDR3 nucleotides read TGTGCCAGCAGTTACCCAAGGGACAGGGAACTTAGGAATGAGCAGTTCTTC.

The chain is built from TRBV29-1 and TRBJ2-1; unclear D gene. Trimming stripped 4 bases from V and 0 bases from J, with 19 bases between. This CDR3 contains 17 residues. CDR1 SQVTM and CDR2 ANQGSEA come from the germline V gene. The chain's CDR3 is CSVVPSGVRSSYNEQFF. CDR3 DNA: TGCAGCGTTGTCCCTAGTGGGGTAAGAAGCTCCTACAATGAGCAGTTCTTC.

This clonotype was seen repeatedly, ten times or more. Sequence at one end of the junction differs from germline and may be a read error. This chain links TRBV4-1 with TRBJ1-1; 8 bases map to TRBD1. Germline V gives CDR1 MGHRA, CDR2 YSYEKL. This CDR3 spans 13 amino acids. This CDR3 reads CASSHTGGTEAFF. The CDR3 DNA follows: TGTGCCAGCAGCCATACAGGGGGCACTGAAGCTTTCTTT.

This clonotype was seen once. This rearrangement joins TRBV20-1 to TRBJ2-1; D is ambiguous. The CDR3 has 15 amino acids. Looked up from germline, CDR1 is DFQATT and CDR2 is SNEGSKA (reference sequence). V lost 8 bases to trimming and J lost 0 bases, with 17 bases between them. CDR3 residues: CSPEYTAYSYNEQFF. CDR3 in DNA: TGCAGTCCTGAGTATACTGCCTACTCCTACAATGAGCAGTTCTTC.

The chain uses TRBV12-3 or TRBV12-4 and TRBJ2-1, with 14 bases identical to TRBD2. V was pared by 6 bases and J by 5 bases, with 3 bases of the junction left unmatched. The CDR3 contains 15 residues. The CDR3 sequence is CASRETSGGDNEQFF. CDR3 DNA sequence: TGTGCCAGCAGAGAGACTAGCGGGGGGGACAATGAGCAGTTCTTC.